A single TCR beta chain is shown here with its context. This specimen comes from a study of T cell changes during pregnancy in multiple sclerosis. Here immunoSEQ multiplex PCR was the method, and the copy in TCRdb shows in-frame clones only, minus some. The table includes more than 45,000 clones, almost 95% detected once. The specimen comprised CD4+ T cells from peripheral blood mononuclear cells, sampled in the second trimester of pregnancy. The receptor was isolated from a female donor in good health, enrolled as a control in a pregnancy study.

The CDR3 nucleotides are TGTGCCAGCAGCTTAGTTGGCAGGGTGTCCGGGGAGCTGTTTTTT. This encodes CASSLVGRVSGELFF. The gene calls are TRBV11-2 and TRBJ2-2; weak D call: TRBD1 (5 bases). Per germline, CDR1 SGHAT and CDR2 FQNNGV. The V and J ends lost 1 base and 6 bases respectively, with 12 bases between them. CDR3 length: 15 amino acids.